The clone carrying this T cell receptor beta chain has more than one count but fewer than ten. Its matching antigen is unknown. The data were taken from a study of T cell responses to AZD1222 COVID-19 vaccine. Study-level information: Researchers grouped second doses given at about 4 or about 12 weeks into one pool. Study findings and constraints: Clonal diversity was possibly underestimated, and white British individuals and females predominated among donors. With dominance at 160-218 and 743-854, vaccine-associated CD4 TCRs spanned spike. Nearly half of spike-specific TCRs reportedly target unmutated variant regions.

Sequenced by immunoSEQ multiplex PCR; TCRdb stores in-frame clones only, minus some. Of about 130,000 clones in the sample, 94% are singletons; the top ten hold around 7%. The germline V and J ends were trimmed by 0 bases and 3 bases, with 11 bases remaining between them. Germline lookup yields CDR1 MDHEN and CDR2 SYDVKM. The CDR3 length is 15 residues. The V call is TRBV28, the J call TRBJ1-1; the D gene is possibly TRBD1 (6 bases). The TCR comes from an adult in good health. The specimen was peripheral blood, collected on day 0 of AZD1222 vaccination. Here the CDR3 reads CASSLWGAVDTEAFF. The CDR3 DNA reads TGTGCCAGCAGTTTATGGGGGGCGGTGGACACTGAAGCTTTCTTT.